The entry below gives a single T cell receptor (beta chain) sequence along with its context. Its antigen is currently not known. It has no much larger one-base neighbor in the sample; base qualities were not kept. These data originate in a study of beta chain features in type 1 diabetes (dated by TCRdb to the late 2010s). General notes on the study: Patients and healthy donors did not differ in mean age, gender distribution, total cell number or subset yield. Regulatory and stem cell-like memory subsets were obtained from only 8 patients and roughly 8 healthy donors, while naive and central memory subsets were obtained from all 30 or so donors. The study compared TCRB repertoires of sorted circulating CD4+ T cell subsets between recently diagnosed type 1 diabetes patients and matched healthy donors. A total of just under 110,000,000 sorted cells were examined across all samples, and RNA yield correlated strongly with the number of cells per subset. Overall study results and their limits: Naive, central memory and regulatory TCRB repertoires appeared more similar among patients than among healthy donors. Because small numbers of individuals were included in the HLA sub-analyses, any influence of HLA type on TCRB rearrangement was left unresolved. Because cDNA was sequenced instead of genomic DNA, highly expressing activated cells could be over-represented, though the groups showed no difference in activation or CD3 levels. Shorter templates might be favored by PCR, yet because patient and control samples were amplified and corrected together, any such skew would affect both groups equally. Fewer insertions and more nucleotide deletions at VDJ recombination sites were observed in patients with type 1 diabetes, implying thymic rearrangement abnormalities. In all four CD4+ subsets, TCRB CDR3 length was moderately but significantly shorter in type 1 diabetes patients.

Each donor gave one peripheral blood draw, roughly 110 mL on average, collected into heparinised tubes. A BD FACSAria II was used to sort naive, central memory, regulatory and stem cell-like memory CD4+ T cells with a panel that included CD45RO, CCR7, CD25, CD127, CD95 and CD27. A purity above 95% was achieved for all sorted populations. Right away, PBMCs were isolated by Lymphoprep density gradient centrifugation and were stained directly, with no culture step. To minimize batch effects, samples were stained and sorted in pairs, one healthy donor with one patient per experiment. Compared with germline, V lacks 7 bases and J lacks 6 bases; bases without a gene match: 11. The germline V gene sets CDR1 to MDHEN and CDR2 to SYDVKM. Spanning cysteine to phenylalanine, the CDR3 consists of 14 amino acids. Only the CDR3 DNA stays, 42 bases, in frame from base 1. The entire amount of isolated RNA was reverse transcribed using the High Capacity cDNA Reverse Transcription Kit, so the sequenced TCRB transcripts were expressed ones. Naive, central memory and regulatory T cell samples underwent deep immunoSEQ sequencing, averaging approximately 3.3 million total reads per sample. After sorted cells were lysed in RLT buffer, RNA was extracted with DNase-treated RNeasy Micro or Mini kits, with the choice depending on cell number. Each cell subset was processed on its own to prevent cross-contamination, while patient and healthy donor samples were processed together. TCRB sequences were amplified from cDNA with the immunoSEQ multiplex PCR, producing 87-bp fragments spanning the CDR3 region. The amplicons were sequenced using the Illumina HiSeq platform. Turning to the authors' computational methods: Synthetic template baselines were used to correct PCR bias computationally, reads within Hamming distance 2 were collapsed, and singletons that could not be merged were discarded. Reads were aligned to IMGT to assign V, D and J genes, CDR3 length, and insertions or deletions at six rearrangement sites. Within each subset, clonotype counts were normalized to sorted cell number, after which true diversity and Gini coefficients were computed with the tcR R package. The overlap coefficient, calculated on TCRB nucleotide sequences, was used to measure repertoire sharing. TCRdb's version of the immuneACCESS table is confined to in-frame rearrangements and falls short of the full clone set. An unresolved V gene accounts for under half of the shortfall where checked; the remainder is of unknown origin. That table furnishes V, J and clone size, whereas the DNA furnished D and trimming. The sample has over 300,000 clones on record, 7% to 9% of them singletons. The ten top clones hold less than 0.45% of the sample.

Sequenced material: central memory CD4+ T cells from blood. The clonotype originates from a young woman in good health. Recombination joined TRBV28 with TRBJ1-1, with 7 junctional bases fitting TRBD1. The base sequence is TGTGCCAGCACCCGACAGGGTTCCAACGCTGAAGCTTTCTTT. This is translated as CASTRQGSNAEAFF. This CDR3, with the reference TRBV28 and TRBJ1-1 proteins standing in past its ends, gives the full variable domain DVKVTQSSRYLVKRTGEKVFLECVQDMDHENMFWYRQDPGLGLRLIYFSYDVKMKEKGDIPEGYSVSREKKERFSLILESASTNQTSMYLCASTRQGSNAEAFFGQGTRLTVV.